One and the same sample provided the 19 T cell receptor beta chains below, sequenced in a study of cytomegalovirus exposure and HLA in healthy donors. The PCR employed 60 Vbeta primers together with 13 Jbeta primers. Data came from immunoSEQ multiplex PCR; TCRdb stores just in-frame clones and leaves some out. Found here are around 99,000 clones, roughly 80% of them singletons; the top ten hold 2% to 2.5%. The sequencing input was PBMCs. These receptors were taken from a man aged 25-45 years in good health and CMV-seronegative.

This clone has only one observation. V usage is TRBV29-1 and J usage is TRBJ2-1; the match to TRBD1 covers 10 bases. CDR1 SQVTM and CDR2 ANQGSEA come from the germline V gene. The CDR3 extends over 14 amino acids. Germline trimming cut 7 bases from V and 3 bases from J; bases unmatched to any gene: 6. The CDR3 nucleotides are TGCAGCGCCGACGGGACAGGGGTCTACAATGAGCAGTTCTTC. Translating it yields CSADGTGVYNEQFF.

The gene calls are TRBV9 and TRBJ2-1, with 7 nucleotides matching TRBD2. The ends lost 1 base at V and 2 bases at J; junction bases unmatched: 12. CDR3 length: 18 amino acids. In germline, CDR1 is SGDLS, CDR2 YYNGEE. The CDR3 nucleotides are TGTGCCAGCAGCGTAATCGCACTAGCGCGACACACCTACAATGAGCAGTTCTTC. Its translation is CASSVIALARHTYNEQFF.

This sequence joins TRBV14 and TRBJ2-5; TRBD2 aligns across 8 bases. The CDR3 totals 16 residues. Germline assignment: CDR1 SGHDN and CDR2 FVKESK. V was pared by 0 bases and J by 3 bases, with 6 bases of the junction left unmatched. CDR3 amino acids: CASSQDGRAGEETQYF. The CDR3 coding sequence is TGTGCCAGCAGCCAAGACGGGAGGGCCGGTGAAGAGACCCAGTACTTC. Supplemented by reference TRBV14 and TRBJ2-5, the full variable domain reads EAGVTQFPSHSVIEKGQTVTLRCDPISGHDNLYWYRRVMGKEIKFLLHFVKESKQDESGMPNNRFLAERTGGTYSTLKVQPAELEDSGVYFCASSQDGRAGEETQYFGPGTRLLVL.

Here the CDR3 reads CASSPAQGGGYTF. CDR3 DNA: TGTGCCAGCAGCCCCGCGCAGGGCGGCGGCTACACCTTC. This chain uses TRBV6-5 with TRBJ1-2, with D maybe TRBD1 (5 bases). Germline V gives CDR1 MNHEY, CDR2 SVGAGI. Trimming shortened V by 6 bases and J by 8 bases, and 16 bases separated the two germline ends. The CDR3 extends over 13 amino acids.

This chain uses TRBV29-1 with TRBJ1-1; no definite D call. V was cut by 6 bases and J by 5 bases, with 13 bases left in between. CDR3 length: 12 residues. From germline, CDR1 is SQVTM and CDR2 ANQGSEA. DNA for the CDR3: TGCAGCGTGGGCGGGTTCGAGACTGAAGCTTTCTTT. Amino acid sequence: CSVGGFETEAFF.

This clone was detected only a few times. This chain links TRBV5-4 with TRBJ1-4; perhaps TRBD1 as D (5 bases). Trimming shortened V by 2 bases and J by 0 bases, and 8 bases separated the two germline ends. Germline V lookup: CDR1 SGHNT, CDR2 YYREEE (reference sequence). CDR3 size: 15 residues. CDR3 coding DNA: TGTGCCAGCAGCTTTGGGGGGGCAACTAATGAAAAACTGTTTTTT. This translates into CASSFGGATNEKLFF.

The chain uses TRBV2 and TRBJ2-1; TRBD2 matches at 8 bases. V shed 4 bases and J 6 bases; nucleotides not matched to a gene: 5. Germline V gene lookup returns CDR1 SNHLY and CDR2 FYNNEI. The CDR3 loop spans 14 amino acids. In nucleotides, the CDR3 is TGTGCCAGCAGTGGGACTAGCCCCATCAATGAGCAGTTCTTC. This sequence encodes CASSGTSPINEQFF.

The chain combines TRBV6-4 with TRBJ2-3; D unclear. The CDR3 has 16 residues. Trimming shortened V by 0 bases and J by 0 bases, and 10 bases separated the two germline ends. Germline V lookup: CDR1 MRHNA, CDR2 SNTAGT. The CDR3 region is CASSDSSLRSTDTQYF. The DNA for the CDR3 is TGTGCCAGCAGTGACTCTTCACTACGTAGCACAGATACGCAGTATTTT.

The rearrangement uses TRBV6-1 and TRBJ2-5, with D possibly being TRBD2 (6 bases). The CDR3 spans 15 residues. Trimming pared 3 bases from V and 7 bases from J, leaving 18 bases between. Germline loops: CDR1 MNHNS, CDR2 SASEGT. The CDR3 DNA is TGTGCCAGCAGTGATAACCCCGCGGGGTATAGGACCCAGTACTTC. Protein product: CASSDNPAGYRTQYF.

This chain joins TRBV6-4 and TRBJ2-1; 10 positions agree with TRBD2. CDR3 length: 16 residues. V shed 0 bases and J 3 bases; nucleotides not matched to a gene: 2. Germline loops: CDR1 MRHNA, CDR2 SNTAGT. The CDR3 bases are TGTGCCAGCAGTGACTCGCCTAGCGGGGGCTACAATGAGCAGTTCTTC. This sequence encodes CASSDSPSGGYNEQFF.

In this sample, this clone turned up a few times. The genes are TRBV5-5 and TRBJ2-3; 15 bases are shared with TRBD2. In germline, CDR1 is SGHKS, CDR2 YYEKEE (reference sequence). The CDR3 is made up of 16 amino acids. J lost 5 bases, V lost 4 bases, and 5 bases had no gene match. DNA of the CDR3: TGTGCCAGCAGCCCCGGACTAGCGGGGGGGAGAGATACGCAGTATTTT. This sequence encodes CASSPGLAGGRDTQYF. The variable domain in full, with the rest retrieved from reference TRBV5-5 and TRBJ2-3, is DAGVTQSPTHLIKTRGQQVTLRCSPISGHKSVSWYQQVLGQGPQFIFQYYEKEERGRGNFPDRFSARQFPNYSSELNVNALLLGDSALYLCASSPGLAGGRDTQYFGPGTRLTVL.

The V gene is TRBV7-9, the J gene TRBJ2-2; 7 positions agree with TRBD1. V was clipped by 5 bases and J by 2 bases; unmatched bases: 5. The V gene's germline CDR1 is SEHNR and CDR2 FQNEAQ (reference sequence). The CDR3 runs 15 residues. This CDR3 is CASSLDRTNTGELFF. CDR3 nucleotide sequence: TGTGCCAGCAGCCTGGACAGGACCAACACCGGGGAGCTGTTTTTT.

The genes are TRBV13 and TRBJ2-1; D unresolved. Deletions cut 5 bases from V and 10 bases from J, with 6 bases between. CDR1 is PRHDT, CDR2 FYEKMQ, per germline (reference sequence). CDR3 length: 10 amino acids. CDR3 region: CASSPREQFF. The CDR3 DNA follows: TGTGCCAGCAGCCCTAGAGAGCAGTTCTTC.

This clone has just a few counts. The chain has TRBV15 and TRBJ1-5, with TRBD1 as a possible D gene (6 bases). CDR1 is LNHNV and CDR2 is YYDKDF in the germline V gene (reference sequence). Deletions cut 0 bases from V and 2 bases from J, with 11 bases between. This CDR3 spans 16 amino acids. This CDR3 reads CATSREGGVGNQPQHF. The CDR3 coding sequence is TGTGCCACCAGCAGAGAAGGGGGTGTTGGCAATCAGCCCCAGCATTTT.

The chain joins TRBV30 to TRBJ2-1; 14 positions agree with TRBD2. V dropped 1 base and J dropped 0; count of bases not matched to a gene: 11. The CDR3 runs to 20 residues. CDR1 GTSNPN and CDR2 SVGIG come from the germline V gene (reference sequence). DNA for the CDR3: TGTGCCTGGAGTGGAGGGACTAGCGGGGGCCGTTTGAGCTCCTACAATGAGCAGTTCTTC. Protein sequence: CAWSGGTSGGRLSSYNEQFF.

The V gene is TRBV19, the J gene TRBJ1-5, with a weak D call TRBD1 (6 bases). Trimming removed 5 bases at V and 7 bases at J, with 12 bases between. The CDR3 runs 13 residues. From germline, CDR1 is LNHDA and CDR2 SQIVND (reference sequence). CDR3 in amino acids: CASSEGVGQPQHF. The CDR3 nucleotides read TGTGCCAGTAGTGAGGGGGTCGGCCAGCCCCAGCATTTT.

The chain has TRBV29-1 and TRBJ1-1, with TRBD1 identical over 7 bases. Germline lookup yields CDR1 SQVTM and CDR2 ANQGSEA. The CDR3 is 15 residues long. J was trimmed by 4 bases and V by 3 bases; bases with no gene match: 11. CDR3 protein: CSVEWRGREGTEAFF. CDR3 nucleotide sequence: TGCAGCGTTGAGTGGAGGGGGCGCGAGGGCACTGAAGCTTTCTTT.

This chain uses TRBV7-8 with TRBJ1-2; the match to TRBD1 covers 8 bases. The CDR3 spans 18 residues. Looked up from germline, CDR1 is SGHVS and CDR2 is FQNEAQ. The J segment lost 6 bases and the V segment lost 1 base, leaving 16 bases of the junction unmatched. CDR3 region: CASSLGDGQGTIMHGYTF. CDR3 nucleotide sequence: TGTGCCAGCAGCTTAGGAGATGGACAGGGTACGATTATGCATGGCTACACCTTC.

The CDR3 nucleotides are TGCGCCAGCAGTGGAAACTCCGCTAGCACAGATACGCAGTATTTT. Translated: CASSGNSASTDTQYF. V gene TRBV10-2 combines with J gene TRBJ2-3, with D uncertain. Germline assignment: CDR1 WSHSY and CDR2 SAAADI. The CDR3 extends over 15 amino acids. Trimming took 4 bases from V and 0 from J, leaving 11 bases between them.